This TCR beta chain was identified in a study of control samples from healthy donors and cancer patients. Sequencing was performed with immunoSEQ multiplex PCR; in TCRdb, only in-frame clones are kept and a portion is missing. The sample shows about 200,000 clones, about 90% of them seen only once. The clonotype was recovered from a man aged 25-45 years in good health. Sequenced sample: blood.

CDR3 loop: CASSIPTSGRAYNEQFF. The CDR3 bases are TGTGCCAGTAGTATCCCAACCTCGGGGCGGGCCTACAATGAGCAGTTCTTC. The chain carries TRBV19 and TRBJ2-1, with D possibly called TRBD1 or TRBD2 (5 bases each). This CDR3 contains 17 residues. Trimming took 3 bases from V and 2 from J, leaving 17 bases between them. Germline V lookup: CDR1 LNHDA, CDR2 SQIVND (reference sequence).